This entry lists 24 T cell receptor beta chains sequenced from one sample in a study of blood T cells in healthy people across ages. Using a J-beta primer mix together with a sample-barcoded 5' primer, a second PCR was run for about 6 to 11 cycles. One entry per CDR3 protein results from TCRdb running MiXCR on the 5' RACE reads. This sample has approximately 940,000 distinct CDR3 sequences, with around 48% found just once. The sample comprised blood. These TCRs come from a man between 25 and 39 years old in good health.

The rearrangement uses TRBV3-1 and TRBJ2-1, with D perhaps TRBD2 (5 bases). The J call may be in error: the DNA end matches TRBJ2-7 better. The CDR3 extends over 16 amino acids. The germline V gene has CDR1 LGHDT and CDR2 YNNKEL (reference sequence). The CDR3 loop is CASSPPGNPAYNEQYF. DNA for the CDR3: TGTGCCAGCAGCCCGCCGGGGAATCCGGCCTACAATGAGCAGTACTTC.

This clonotype was seen only once. The chain recombines TRBV10-3 with TRBJ2-7; 7 bases line up with TRBD1. Germline V CDR1 and CDR2: ENHRY, SYGVKD. J gave up 3 bases and V 6 bases, and 2 bases lay outside the gene matches. The CDR3 has 12 amino acids. CDR3 in DNA: TGTGCCATCAGACGGGACAGCTACGAGCAGTACTTC. This translates into CAIRRDSYEQYF.

This clonotype was recorded at least ten times. The genes are TRBV7-9 and TRBJ2-3; 7 positions match TRBD2. From germline, CDR1 is SEHNR and CDR2 FQNEAQ (reference sequence). The CDR3 spans 14 residues. V shed 8 bases and J 3 bases; nucleotides not matched to a gene: 8. The CDR3 DNA reads TGTGCCAGCCAAAGGGAGCGGGGAACAGATACGCAGTATTTT. This codes for CASQRERGTDTQYF.

The chain is built from TRBV4-2 and TRBJ2-3, with D perhaps assigned TRBD1 or TRBD2 (5 bases each). The CDR3 loop spans 16 amino acids. Germline V gives CDR1 LGHNA, CDR2 YNFKEQ. V lost 0 bases and J lost 4, with 14 bases in between. The CDR3 DNA reads TGTGCCAGCAGCCAAGAGGTGGGGGTTGGGGCAGATACGCAGTATTTT. It translates to CASSQEVGVGADTQYF.

The chain uses TRBV4-1 and TRBJ2-1; 12 bases map to TRBD2. V lost 4 bases to trimming and J lost 4 bases; unmatched junction nucleotides: 8. This CDR3 is built from 17 residues. Germline V gene data show CDR1 as MGHRA and CDR2 as YSYEKL. CDR3 DNA sequence: TGCGCCAGCAGCCTCCGGCTAGCGGGGGGGGAGTACAATGAGCAGTTCTTC. This gives the protein CASSLRLAGGEYNEQFF.

This chain connects TRBV11-3 to TRBJ2-1, with 9 bases fitting TRBD1. V lost 6 bases to trimming and J lost 8 bases; unmatched junction nucleotides: 11. This CDR3 comprises 15 residues. The V gene's germline CDR1 is SGHNT and CDR2 YENEEA. In DNA form, the CDR3 reads TGTGCCAGCAGTGGTCCCGGGACAGGGATCGATGAGCAGTTCTTC. The encoded protein is CASSGPGTGIDEQFF.

CDR3 protein: CAISESTFVGQETQYF. The CDR3 DNA sequence: TGTGCCATCAGTGAGTCGACATTTGTGGGGCAAGAGACCCAGTACTTC. This chain links TRBV10-3 with TRBJ2-5; no clear D gene. V was cut by 0 bases and J by 2 bases, with 13 bases left in between. The CDR3 runs to 16 residues. Germline V gene sequence: CDR1 ENHRY, CDR2 SYGVKD.

This clonotype was picked up many times. The genes are TRBV10-3 and TRBJ2-5, with TRBD1 identical over 7 bases. The junction had 3 bases not matched to a gene; V was cut back by 4 bases and J by 1 base. CDR1 ENHRY and CDR2 SYGVKD come from the germline V gene. This CDR3 contains 14 residues. The CDR3 nucleotides are TGTGCCATCAGTGTATCAGGGGGCCAAGAGACCCAGTACTTC. It codes for CAISVSGGQETQYF.

V usage is TRBV21-1 and J usage is TRBJ2-7; no DNA check was done on the table's D call, TRBD1. TRBJ2-5 matches the DNA end more closely, so the J call is doubtful. TRBV21-1 is a pseudogene locus. The CDR3 length is 14 residues. Here the CDR3 DNA reads TGTGCCAGCAGCAGACAGATTTCGCAAGAGACCCAGTACTTC. Its translation is CASSRQISQETQYF.

This chain joins TRBV4-1 and TRBJ2-1, with 12 nucleotides matching TRBD2. With V trimmed by 2 bases and J by 7 bases, 9 bases remained unmatched. Germline values: CDR1 MGHRA, CDR2 YSYEKL. This CDR3 has 17 residues. Here the CDR3 reads CASSQTGLAGDGNEQFF. The CDR3 DNA is TGCGCCAGCAGCCAAACGGGACTAGCGGGTGACGGAAATGAGCAGTTCTTC.

The chain carries TRBV7-9 and TRBJ1-5, with D unresolved. The length of the CDR3 is 14 residues. Trimming left V 1 base short and J 1 base short, with 5 bases between. The germline V gene encodes CDR1 SEHNR and CDR2 FQNEAQ (reference sequence). In nucleotides, the CDR3 is TGTGCCAGCAGCTTAGAGCCAAGCAATCAGCCCCAGCATTTT. Translating it yields CASSLEPSNQPQHF.

This clonotype was seen a handful of times. The rearrangement uses TRBV6-5 and TRBJ2-1; D gene unclear. Per the germline V gene, CDR1 is MNHEY and CDR2 is SVGAGI. This CDR3 has 16 amino acids. Trimming shortened V by 8 bases and J by 1 base, and 18 bases separated the two germline ends. The DNA of the CDR3 is TGTGCCAGCCAAAGTTACGGTACAAGGTCCTACAATGAGCAGTTCTTC. This codes for CASQSYGTRSYNEQFF.

V is TRBV18 and J is TRBJ2-7; 10 bases agree with TRBD1. With V trimmed by 4 bases and J by 5 bases, 11 bases remained unmatched. CDR1 and CDR2 from the germline V gene are KGHSH and LQKENI. The length of the CDR3 is 16 residues. CDR3 coding DNA: TGTGCCAGCTCACGACAACCGGGACAGGGGTGGGACGAGCAGTACTTC. Its translation is CASSRQPGQGWDEQYF.

This clonotype was observed a single time. An end of the junction does not agree with germline; a read error may underlie this. The CDR3 protein is CTSSLGRGLRYTQYF. In DNA, the CDR3 is TGTACCAGCAGCTTGGGACGGGGATTGAGATATACGCAGTATTTT. The chain employs TRBV5-6 and TRBJ2-3; D is perhaps TRBD1 or TRBD2 (5 bases each). The CDR3 has 15 residues. Germline values: CDR1 SGHDT, CDR2 YYEEEE.

The V and J genes are TRBV18 and TRBJ2-3; a weak D match, TRBD2 (6 bases). The V end was cut by 6 bases, the J end by 2 bases, with 15 bases between. Germline-derived CDR1 and CDR2 are KGHSH and LQKENI. This CDR3 is built from 15 residues. CDR3 loop: CASSRDGRVTDTQYF. The DNA of the CDR3 is TGTGCCAGCTCGAGGGACGGGAGAGTCACAGATACGCAGTATTTT.

Ten or more counts support this clonotype. V gene TRBV20-1 combines with J gene TRBJ2-4; D is perhaps TRBD2 (5 bases). This CDR3 spans 16 amino acids. CDR1 is DFQATT, CDR2 SNEGSKA, per germline (reference sequence). The V end lost 5 bases, the J end lost 2 bases, and 19 bases lay between the germline ends. CDR3 DNA: TGCAGTGCTCCTTCGACGGACCTAGCTACCAAAAACATTCAGTACTTC. This encodes CSAPSTDLATKNIQYF.

This clonotype showed up just once. This chain connects TRBV11-3 to TRBJ2-1; 8 bases line up with TRBD2. J gave up 8 bases and V 4 bases, and 13 bases lay outside the gene matches. This CDR3 contains 16 residues. Germline CDR1 SGHNT, CDR2 YENEEA. The CDR3 loop reads CASSSPWAGGRDEQFF. CDR3 DNA: TGTGCCAGCAGCTCCCCTTGGGCGGGGGGAAGGGATGAGCAGTTCTTC.

This clonotype was seen a few times. The V gene is TRBV19, the J gene TRBJ1-6; unclear D gene. The CDR3 is 14 amino acids. CDR1 LNHDA and CDR2 SQIVND come from the germline V gene (reference sequence). Deletions cut 3 bases from V and 3 bases from J, with 6 bases between. The CDR3 coding sequence is TGTGCCAGTAGTATTGGAGGCTATAATTCACCCCTCCACTTT. Amino acid sequence: CASSIGGYNSPLHF.

The J gene is TRBJ2-5, the V gene TRBV30, with D possibly being TRBD2 (6 bases). The germline V and J ends were trimmed by 2 bases and 11 bases, with 21 bases remaining between them. The CDR3 runs to 14 residues. Per the germline V gene, CDR1 is GTSNPN and CDR2 is SVGIG (reference sequence). CDR3 bases: TGTGCCTGGAGTAGCAGGGCGGTCCGGAGGGATCAGTACTTC. Protein product: CAWSSRAVRRDQYF.

A word on this clonotype: At one end the junction does not follow the germline gene, possibly because of a read error. The rearrangement joins TRBV2 to TRBJ2-3; the match to TRBD1 covers 7 bases. From germline, CDR1 is SNHLY and CDR2 FYNNEI. This CDR3 contains 16 residues. CDR3 sequence: CAGSEMGQSSTDTQYF. The CDR3 DNA reads as TGTGCCGGCAGTGAAATGGGACAGTCAAGCACAGATACGCAGTATTTT.

This sequence joins TRBV6-1 and TRBJ2-1; D may match TRBD1 or TRBD2 (7 bases each). The CDR3 sequence is 16 residues long. The V end was cut by 6 bases, the J end by 2 bases, with 17 bases between. Germline V CDR1 and CDR2: MNHNS, SASEGT. The CDR3 spells CASRKGAGEPYNEQFF. CDR3 nucleotide sequence: TGTGCCAGCAGGAAGGGGGCGGGGGAACCCTACAATGAGCAGTTCTTC.

The chain links TRBV4-1 to TRBJ2-3; TRBD2 is a possible D gene (5 bases). This CDR3 has 17 amino acids. In germline, CDR1 is MGHRA, CDR2 YSYEKL. The V end was cut by 2 bases, the J end by 1 base, with 16 bases between. The DNA of the CDR3 is TGCGCCAGCAGCCAACCTAGGACTCCCCACCGCACAGATACGCAGTATTTT. This sequence encodes CASSQPRTPHRTDTQYF.

This clonotype was counted at least ten times. V usage is TRBV9 and J usage is TRBJ2-3; D may be TRBD2 (5 bases). Germline CDR1 reads SGDLS; CDR2 reads YYNGEE. V was trimmed by 7 bases and J by 5 bases, leaving 14 bases between them. The CDR3 has 13 residues. The CDR3 nucleotides are TGTGCCAGCGGCGGGCCATCAAAAGATACGCAGTATTTT. Its protein product is CASGGPSKDTQYF.

V is TRBV6-5 and J is TRBJ2-1, with D possibly being TRBD1 (6 bases). This CDR3 has 11 amino acids. CDR1 is MNHEY, CDR2 SVGAGI, per germline. V gave up 7 bases and J gave up 14 bases, with 15 bases separating them. This chain's CDR3 is CASIEQGKEFF. In DNA, the CDR3 is TGTGCCAGCATTGAACAGGGAAAGGAGTTCTTC.